This record looks at one TCR beta chain sequence and its context. This specimen comes from a study of blood T cell repertoires in COVID-19. Looking at the study overall: T cells, B-cell-depleted T cells, or PBMCs provided the cDNA or gDNA that served as material.

V was trimmed by 2 bases and J by 0 bases, leaving 11 bases between them. CDR1 is SGHVS, CDR2 FNYEAQ, per germline. This CDR3 has 16 amino acids. Those enrolled, adults aged roughly 18 to 90 years, came from about two dozen US areas. Libraries were prepared by immunoSEQ multiplex PCR; TCRdb keeps only in-frame clonotypes and omits some of them. Found here are 150,000 or so clones, more than 65% of them singletons; the top ten hold 11%. The material sequenced was PBMCs or T cells enriched from blood (not recorded which). The sequence came from a man aged 45-60 years who had recovered from COVID-19. V is TRBV7-6 and J is TRBJ1-3; D perhaps matches TRBD1 (5 bases). The CDR3 region is CASSLQGGNSGNTIYF. The CDR3 DNA reads as TGTGCCAGCAGCTTACAGGGCGGTAACTCTGGAAACACCATATATTTT. Using reference TRBV7-6 and TRBJ1-3 for the parts outside the CDR3, the full variable domain is GAGVSQSPRYKVTKRGQDVALRCDPISGHVSLYWYRQALGQGPEFLTYFNYEAQQDKSGLPNDRFSAERPEGSISTLTIQRTEQRDSAMYRCASSLQGGNSGNTIYFGEGSWLTVV.